This TCR beta chain emerged from a study of T cell responses to AZD1222 COVID-19 vaccine. Study as a whole: Pooled samples include second doses given at about 4 or 12 weeks. Study results and limitations: Nearly half of the spike-specific TCRs reportedly recognize variant regions that carry no mutations.

Sequenced by immunoSEQ multiplex PCR; TCRdb stores in-frame clones only, minus some. The table lists 150,000 or so clones, under 90% of them singletons. A remark on this clone: The antigen is not known.

The length of the CDR3 is 15 residues. V was clipped by 5 bases and J by 0 bases, with 14 bases between them. Germline V gene sequence: CDR1 SEHNR, CDR2 FQNEAQ (reference sequence). The sequence was obtained from an adult in good health. The sequenced sample was peripheral blood, obtained on day 0 of AZD1222 vaccination. The chain recombines TRBV7-9 with TRBJ2-7; D possibly matches TRBD1 or TRBD2 (6 bases each). CDR3 DNA: TGTGCCAGCAGCCTAATAGCGGACAGCTCCTACGAGCAGTACTTC. Residues: CASSLIADSSYEQYF.